This T cell receptor beta chain stems from a study of vaccination effects on CD4 cells after COVID-19 (dated by TCRdb to between 2022 and 2023). With respect to the entire study: Each participant got two doses of an mRNA SARS-CoV-2 vaccine, either BNT162b2 or mRNA-1273. Pre-vaccine samples were drawn from a couple of convalescent patients 16 days and one week before the first dose, at 142 and 148 days after COVID-19 diagnosis. The study compared SARS-CoV-2 spike-specific CD4+ TCR repertoires before and after mRNA vaccination in COVID-19 convalescent patients and infection-naive vaccine recipients. Altogether, some ten COVID-19 convalescent patients and several SARS-CoV-2-naive healthy vaccine recipients made up the full study. Cultures from other donors in the study were sequenced with the Oncomine TCR Beta short-read assay on an Illumina iSeq 100. What the research found in general, with its limitations: The study was limited by a small number of convalescent patients and lacked early post-infection timepoints. Marked clonal contraction was observed in both infection-induced and vaccine-induced clones at late post-vaccination timepoints, consistent with waning T cell responses. For convalescent patients, new clones induced by the vaccine made up most of the post-vaccine spike-reactive repertoire, and these new clones were largely distinct from the clones induced by infection.

In the ViraFEST assay, PBMC were stimulated with viral peptide pools, and TCR sequencing was then used to find antigen-specific CD4+ T cell clonotypes based on their expansion. After roughly 11 days of culture, CD4+ T cells were isolated with the EasySep CD4+ T cell isolation kit. Convalescent patients had PCR-confirmed SARS-CoV-2 infection between March and December 2020, before Alpha, Beta and Delta variants emerged in the United States. Each well held over 1.5 million PBMC cultured in IMDM containing roughly 5% human AB serum, roughly 10 IU/ml IL-2 and gentamicin, along with roughly 10 ug/ml peptides. On days 3 and 7, half of the culture medium was replaced with fresh IL-2-containing medium. Unless noted otherwise, every peptide stimulation condition was grown in triplicate wells. PBMC were separated from whole blood using Ficoll-Paque Plus gradient centrifugation and were then either cryopreserved at -140C or used fresh. The QIAamp micro DNA kit was used to extract genomic DNA from the cultured CD4+ T cells.

On this clone: What antigen it recognizes has not been identified. Qualities for individual bases were not recorded, and no much larger clone is one base off.

Library preparation employed the immunoSEQ multiplex PCR assay. DNA from the cultured, isolated CD4+ T cells was subjected to TCR beta CDR3 sequencing. The study's own analysis went as follows. The analysis removed non-productive TCR sequences, trimmed reads to the CDR3 region, and retained only CDR3s that were 7 or more amino acids long. The MANAFEST web app was used to identify antigen-specific clonotypes by comparing expansion in peptide wells with expansion in reference cultures. To count as positive, a clone had to show expansion at FDR<0.05 compared with the reference and with all other wells, an odds ratio above 5, and a frequency above 0.1% in two replicate wells. A clonotype was defined as cross-reactive if the clonotype was significantly expanded both in SARS-CoV-2 spike wells and in at least one common cold coronavirus spike condition. CDR3 similarity was assessed by Levenshtein distance using the stringdist R package, and unrooted trees were constructed with ape in R 3.6.1. This is the immuneACCESS table as TCRdb keeps it, with only in-frame sequences that have V and J called. A part of the clones is gone; compared with another copy, unresolved V genes explain less than half, and the rest is unexplained. V, J and clone size are those of that table, while D and trimming were read from the DNA. A total of about 45,000 clones appear in this sample, approximately 81% of them only once. The ten most abundant clones make up approximately 29% of the sample.

The receptor's source is a human donor who had a prior SARS-CoV-2 infection. Material: CD4+ T cells from PBMCs cultured with a peptide pool, obtained before COVID-19 vaccination.

At the DNA level, the sequence is TGTGCCAGCAGCCAAGGATTTGGGTATGGCTACACCTTC. The encoded protein is CASSQGFGYGYTF. The chain links TRBV3-1 (or the pseudogene TRBV3-2) with TRBJ1-2, with the D gene call left open. Counted from cysteine to phenylalanine, this CDR3 has 13 amino acids. Of the read, only the CDR3 DNA is kept; its 39 bases are in frame from base 1. Taken from the germline V gene (reference sequence), the CDR1 and CDR2 loops are LGHDT and YNNKEL. A distance of 8 bases separates the germline ends of V and J, which lose 1 base and 5 bases respectively.